This TCR beta chain was recovered during a study of shared clonotypes between healthy human individuals. In the study overall: Donors, aged 18 to 49, were a couple of women and three men.

Over several immunoSEQ plates, each subset's genomic DNA was distributed in even portions. This table comes from immunoSEQ multiplex PCR, and its TCRdb copy is limited to in-frame clones, with some not included. The sample lists about 670,000 clones, approximately 75% seen once, with approximately 1.8% in the top ten. Every donor was a Caucasian adult from Nashville, Tennessee. The TCR sequence derives from a woman under 40 in good health. The sequenced sample consisted of memory CD4+ T cells sorted from blood. The subset denotes: CD45RA-negative fraction.

This CDR3 reads CASSLGWFWGDSAGYTF. The CDR3 bases are TGTGCCAGCAGCTTGGGGTGGTTTTGGGGCGATTCGGCTGGCTACACCTTC. V is TRBV5-5 and J is TRBJ1-2, with D tentatively TRBD1 (5 bases). The V and J ends lost 0 bases and 7 bases respectively, with 22 bases between them. Germline CDR1 SGHKS, CDR2 YYEKEE (reference sequence). This CDR3 is 17 amino acids long. Complete variable domain (other parts from reference TRBV5-5 and TRBJ1-2): DAGVTQSPTHLIKTRGQQVTLRCSPISGHKSVSWYQQVLGQGPQFIFQYYEKEERGRGNFPDRFSARQFPNYSSELNVNALLLGDSALYLCASSLGWFWGDSAGYTFGSGTRLTVV.